This T cell receptor beta chain was obtained from a study of cytomegalovirus exposure and HLA in healthy donors. Turning to the study itself: HLA-typed donors were the source of approximately 88 million unique TCRs held in an early data release.

Study-level results: Cytomegalovirus status was reportedly diagnosed by the classifier with high specificity and sensitivity. Highly shared sequence variants in one cluster were likely a sequencing artifact.

Remarks on this clone: Its antigen is still unknown.

PCR amplification relied on 60 Vbeta primers (plus 13 Jbeta primers). Repertoires were generated with immunoSEQ multiplex PCR, while TCRdb's copy carries only in-frame clones and drops some. The repertoire includes 100,000 or so clones, 70% to 80% of them detected once, and roughly 1.2% sits in the top ten. The TCR sequence derives from a man in his forties in good health and CMV-seronegative. Input material: PBMCs.

The CDR3 region has the DNA TGTGCCAGCAGCTTCGGGAGTGCGTACGTCGAGCAGTACTTC. The encoded protein is CASSFGSAYVEQYF. The chain recombines TRBV5-6 with TRBJ2-7; tentative D call: TRBD2 (6 bases). Trimming cost V 2 bases and J 6 bases, with 15 bases left between them. This CDR3 contains 14 residues. CDR1 and CDR2 from the germline V gene are SGHDT and YYEEEE.